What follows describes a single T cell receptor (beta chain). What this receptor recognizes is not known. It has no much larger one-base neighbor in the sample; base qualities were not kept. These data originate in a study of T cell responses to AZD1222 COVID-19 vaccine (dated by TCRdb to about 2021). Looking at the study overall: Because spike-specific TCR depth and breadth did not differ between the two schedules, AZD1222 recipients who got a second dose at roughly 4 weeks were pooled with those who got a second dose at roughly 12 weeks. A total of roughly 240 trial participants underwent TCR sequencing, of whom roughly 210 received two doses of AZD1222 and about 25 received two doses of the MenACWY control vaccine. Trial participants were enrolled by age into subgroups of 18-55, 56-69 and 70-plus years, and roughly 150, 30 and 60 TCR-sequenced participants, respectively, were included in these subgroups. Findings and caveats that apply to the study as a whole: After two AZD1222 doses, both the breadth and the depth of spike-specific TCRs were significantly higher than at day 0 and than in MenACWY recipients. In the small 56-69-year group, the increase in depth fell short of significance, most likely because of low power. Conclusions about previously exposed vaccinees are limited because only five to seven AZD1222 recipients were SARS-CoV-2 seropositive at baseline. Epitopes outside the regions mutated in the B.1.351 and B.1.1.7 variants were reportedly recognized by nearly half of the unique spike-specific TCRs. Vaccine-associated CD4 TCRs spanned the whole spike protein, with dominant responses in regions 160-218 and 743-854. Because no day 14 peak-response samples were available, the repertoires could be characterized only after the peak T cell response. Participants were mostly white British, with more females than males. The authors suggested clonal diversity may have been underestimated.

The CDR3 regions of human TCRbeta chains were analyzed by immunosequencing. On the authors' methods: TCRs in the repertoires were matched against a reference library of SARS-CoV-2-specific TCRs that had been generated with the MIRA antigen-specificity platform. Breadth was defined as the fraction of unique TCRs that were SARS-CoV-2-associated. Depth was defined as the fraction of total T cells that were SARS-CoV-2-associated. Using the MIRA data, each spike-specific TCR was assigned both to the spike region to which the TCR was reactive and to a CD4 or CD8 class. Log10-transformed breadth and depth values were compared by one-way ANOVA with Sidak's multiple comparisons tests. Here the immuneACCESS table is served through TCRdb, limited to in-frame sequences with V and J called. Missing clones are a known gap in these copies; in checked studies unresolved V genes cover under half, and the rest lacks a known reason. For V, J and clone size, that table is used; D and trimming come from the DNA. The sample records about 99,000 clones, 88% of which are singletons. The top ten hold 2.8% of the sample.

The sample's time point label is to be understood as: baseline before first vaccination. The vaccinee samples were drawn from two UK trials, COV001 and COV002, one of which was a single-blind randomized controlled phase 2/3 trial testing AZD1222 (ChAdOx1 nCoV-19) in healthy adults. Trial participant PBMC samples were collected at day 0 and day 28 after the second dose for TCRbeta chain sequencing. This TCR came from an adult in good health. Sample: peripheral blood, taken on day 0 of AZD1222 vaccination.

The nucleotide sequence is given as TGTGCCACCAGCAGAGATCATTTGGATCAGCCCCAGCATTTT. Translated, it reads CATSRDHLDQPQHF. In this chain, TRBV15 is recombined with TRBJ1-5, with the D gene uncertain. V was cut back by 0 bases and J by 5 bases, leaving a gap of 8 bases between them. From the cysteine through the phenylalanine, the CDR3 covers 14 amino acids. The sequence is cut down to CDR3 DNA, 42 bases in frame from base 1. CDR1 and CDR2 were assigned from the germline V gene (reference sequence) as LNHNV and YYDKDF. Beyond the CDR3, the reference TRBV15 and TRBJ1-5 genes provide the residues; the full variable domain reads: DAMVIQNPRYQVTQFGKPVTLSCSQTLNHNVMYWYQQKSSQAPKLLFHYYDKDFNNEADTPDNFQSRRPNTSFCFLDIRSPGLGDTAMYLCATSRDHLDQPQHFGDGTRLSIL.